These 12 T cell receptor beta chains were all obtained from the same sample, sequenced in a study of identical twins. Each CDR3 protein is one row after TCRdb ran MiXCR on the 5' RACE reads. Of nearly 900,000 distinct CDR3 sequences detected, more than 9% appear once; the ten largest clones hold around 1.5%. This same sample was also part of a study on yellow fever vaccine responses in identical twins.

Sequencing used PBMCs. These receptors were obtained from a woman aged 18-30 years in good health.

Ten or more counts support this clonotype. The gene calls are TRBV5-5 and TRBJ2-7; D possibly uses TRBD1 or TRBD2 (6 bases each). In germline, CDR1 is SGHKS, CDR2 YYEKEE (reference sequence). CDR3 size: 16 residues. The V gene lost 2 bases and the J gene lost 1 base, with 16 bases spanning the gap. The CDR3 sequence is CASSFYPGASSYEQYF. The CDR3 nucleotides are TGTGCCAGCAGCTTTTACCCGGGGGCCTCGTCCTACGAGCAGTACTTC.

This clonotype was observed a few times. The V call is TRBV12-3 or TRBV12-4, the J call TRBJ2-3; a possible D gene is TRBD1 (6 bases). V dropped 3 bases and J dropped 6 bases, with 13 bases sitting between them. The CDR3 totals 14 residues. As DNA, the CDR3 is TGTGCCAGCAGTTTGCTCCTGGGGGCGGATACGCAGTATTTT. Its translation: CASSLLLGADTQYF.

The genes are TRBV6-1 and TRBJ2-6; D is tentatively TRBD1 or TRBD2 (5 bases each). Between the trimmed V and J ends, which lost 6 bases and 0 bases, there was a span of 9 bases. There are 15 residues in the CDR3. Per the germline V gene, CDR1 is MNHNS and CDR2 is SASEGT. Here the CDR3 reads CASRGESSGANVLTF. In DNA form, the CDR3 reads TGTGCCAGCAGGGGGGAAAGCTCTGGGGCCAACGTCCTGACTTTC.

In DNA form, the CDR3 reads TGTGCCATCAGGGGACTAGCGGGGGGTCTCAATGAGCAGTTCTTC. Amino acids: CAIRGLAGGLNEQFF. The chain uses TRBV10-3 and TRBJ2-1; 15 bases align to TRBD2. This CDR3 comprises 15 residues. The V segment lost 6 bases and the J segment 6 bases; nucleotides outside the gene matches: 3. CDR1 and CDR2 from the germline V gene are ENHRY and SYGVKD.

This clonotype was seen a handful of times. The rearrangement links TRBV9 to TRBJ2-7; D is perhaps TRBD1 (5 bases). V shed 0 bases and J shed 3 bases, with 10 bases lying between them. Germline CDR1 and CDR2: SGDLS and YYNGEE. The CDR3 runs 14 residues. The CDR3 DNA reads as TGTGCCAGCAGCGTAGGCCCAGGGAACTACGAGCAGTACTTC. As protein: CASSVGPGNYEQYF. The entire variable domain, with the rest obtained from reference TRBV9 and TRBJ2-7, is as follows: DSGVTQTPKHLITATGQRVTLRCSPRSGDLSVYWYQQSLDQGLQFLIQYYNGEERAKGNILERFSAQQFPDLHSELNLSSLELGDSALYFCASSVGPGNYEQYFGPGTRLTVT.

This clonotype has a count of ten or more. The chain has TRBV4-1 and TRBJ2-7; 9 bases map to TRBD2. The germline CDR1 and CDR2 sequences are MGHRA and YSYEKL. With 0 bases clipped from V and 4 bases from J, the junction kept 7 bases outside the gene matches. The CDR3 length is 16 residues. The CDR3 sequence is CASSQDPSGAVYEQYF. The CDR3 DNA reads TGCGCCAGCAGCCAAGATCCTAGCGGGGCCGTTTACGAGCAGTACTTC.

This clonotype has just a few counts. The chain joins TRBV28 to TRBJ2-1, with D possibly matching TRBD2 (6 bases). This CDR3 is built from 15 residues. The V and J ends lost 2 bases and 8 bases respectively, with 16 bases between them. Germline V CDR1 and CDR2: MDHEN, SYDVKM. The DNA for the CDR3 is TGTGCCAGCAGTTTACCCGGGACTTCCAGCCATGAGCAGTTCTTC. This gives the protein CASSLPGTSSHEQFF.

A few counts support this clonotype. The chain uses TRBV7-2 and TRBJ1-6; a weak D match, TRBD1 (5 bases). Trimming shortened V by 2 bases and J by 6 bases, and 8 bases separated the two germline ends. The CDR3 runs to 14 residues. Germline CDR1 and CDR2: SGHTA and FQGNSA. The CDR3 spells CASSLNRPNSPLHF. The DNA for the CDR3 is TGTGCCAGCAGCTTAAACAGGCCTAATTCACCCCTCCACTTT.

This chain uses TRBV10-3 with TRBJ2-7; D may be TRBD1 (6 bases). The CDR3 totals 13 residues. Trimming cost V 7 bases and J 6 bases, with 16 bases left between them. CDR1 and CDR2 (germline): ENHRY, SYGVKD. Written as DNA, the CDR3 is TGTGCCATCACCATATCGGACAGCGCCGAGCAGTACTTC. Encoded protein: CAITISDSAEQYF.

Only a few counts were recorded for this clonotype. For the CDR3, the DNA is TGCAGTGCTAGACGACAGGGTCAAACTGAAGCTTTCTTT. It codes for CSARRQGQTEAFF. This chain uses TRBV20-1 with TRBJ1-1; 7 bases map to TRBD1. The ends lost 2 bases at V and 5 bases at J; junction bases unmatched: 5. This CDR3 is built from 13 residues. Germline CDR1 is DFQATT and CDR2 is SNEGSKA (reference sequence).

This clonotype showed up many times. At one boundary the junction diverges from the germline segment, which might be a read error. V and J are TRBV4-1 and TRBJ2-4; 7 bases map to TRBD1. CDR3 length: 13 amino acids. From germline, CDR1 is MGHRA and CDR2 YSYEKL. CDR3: CASSQERQGEKHF. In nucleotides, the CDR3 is TGCGCCAGCAGCCAAGAGCGGCAGGGGGAAAAGCACTTC.

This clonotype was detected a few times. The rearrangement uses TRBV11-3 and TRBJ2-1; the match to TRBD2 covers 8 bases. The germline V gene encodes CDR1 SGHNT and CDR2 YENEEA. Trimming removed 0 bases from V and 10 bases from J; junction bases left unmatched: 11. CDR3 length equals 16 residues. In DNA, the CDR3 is TGTGCCAGCAGCTTAGATTTGGTAGCGGGATCTGGGGAGCAGTTCTTC. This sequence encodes CASSLDLVAGSGEQFF.